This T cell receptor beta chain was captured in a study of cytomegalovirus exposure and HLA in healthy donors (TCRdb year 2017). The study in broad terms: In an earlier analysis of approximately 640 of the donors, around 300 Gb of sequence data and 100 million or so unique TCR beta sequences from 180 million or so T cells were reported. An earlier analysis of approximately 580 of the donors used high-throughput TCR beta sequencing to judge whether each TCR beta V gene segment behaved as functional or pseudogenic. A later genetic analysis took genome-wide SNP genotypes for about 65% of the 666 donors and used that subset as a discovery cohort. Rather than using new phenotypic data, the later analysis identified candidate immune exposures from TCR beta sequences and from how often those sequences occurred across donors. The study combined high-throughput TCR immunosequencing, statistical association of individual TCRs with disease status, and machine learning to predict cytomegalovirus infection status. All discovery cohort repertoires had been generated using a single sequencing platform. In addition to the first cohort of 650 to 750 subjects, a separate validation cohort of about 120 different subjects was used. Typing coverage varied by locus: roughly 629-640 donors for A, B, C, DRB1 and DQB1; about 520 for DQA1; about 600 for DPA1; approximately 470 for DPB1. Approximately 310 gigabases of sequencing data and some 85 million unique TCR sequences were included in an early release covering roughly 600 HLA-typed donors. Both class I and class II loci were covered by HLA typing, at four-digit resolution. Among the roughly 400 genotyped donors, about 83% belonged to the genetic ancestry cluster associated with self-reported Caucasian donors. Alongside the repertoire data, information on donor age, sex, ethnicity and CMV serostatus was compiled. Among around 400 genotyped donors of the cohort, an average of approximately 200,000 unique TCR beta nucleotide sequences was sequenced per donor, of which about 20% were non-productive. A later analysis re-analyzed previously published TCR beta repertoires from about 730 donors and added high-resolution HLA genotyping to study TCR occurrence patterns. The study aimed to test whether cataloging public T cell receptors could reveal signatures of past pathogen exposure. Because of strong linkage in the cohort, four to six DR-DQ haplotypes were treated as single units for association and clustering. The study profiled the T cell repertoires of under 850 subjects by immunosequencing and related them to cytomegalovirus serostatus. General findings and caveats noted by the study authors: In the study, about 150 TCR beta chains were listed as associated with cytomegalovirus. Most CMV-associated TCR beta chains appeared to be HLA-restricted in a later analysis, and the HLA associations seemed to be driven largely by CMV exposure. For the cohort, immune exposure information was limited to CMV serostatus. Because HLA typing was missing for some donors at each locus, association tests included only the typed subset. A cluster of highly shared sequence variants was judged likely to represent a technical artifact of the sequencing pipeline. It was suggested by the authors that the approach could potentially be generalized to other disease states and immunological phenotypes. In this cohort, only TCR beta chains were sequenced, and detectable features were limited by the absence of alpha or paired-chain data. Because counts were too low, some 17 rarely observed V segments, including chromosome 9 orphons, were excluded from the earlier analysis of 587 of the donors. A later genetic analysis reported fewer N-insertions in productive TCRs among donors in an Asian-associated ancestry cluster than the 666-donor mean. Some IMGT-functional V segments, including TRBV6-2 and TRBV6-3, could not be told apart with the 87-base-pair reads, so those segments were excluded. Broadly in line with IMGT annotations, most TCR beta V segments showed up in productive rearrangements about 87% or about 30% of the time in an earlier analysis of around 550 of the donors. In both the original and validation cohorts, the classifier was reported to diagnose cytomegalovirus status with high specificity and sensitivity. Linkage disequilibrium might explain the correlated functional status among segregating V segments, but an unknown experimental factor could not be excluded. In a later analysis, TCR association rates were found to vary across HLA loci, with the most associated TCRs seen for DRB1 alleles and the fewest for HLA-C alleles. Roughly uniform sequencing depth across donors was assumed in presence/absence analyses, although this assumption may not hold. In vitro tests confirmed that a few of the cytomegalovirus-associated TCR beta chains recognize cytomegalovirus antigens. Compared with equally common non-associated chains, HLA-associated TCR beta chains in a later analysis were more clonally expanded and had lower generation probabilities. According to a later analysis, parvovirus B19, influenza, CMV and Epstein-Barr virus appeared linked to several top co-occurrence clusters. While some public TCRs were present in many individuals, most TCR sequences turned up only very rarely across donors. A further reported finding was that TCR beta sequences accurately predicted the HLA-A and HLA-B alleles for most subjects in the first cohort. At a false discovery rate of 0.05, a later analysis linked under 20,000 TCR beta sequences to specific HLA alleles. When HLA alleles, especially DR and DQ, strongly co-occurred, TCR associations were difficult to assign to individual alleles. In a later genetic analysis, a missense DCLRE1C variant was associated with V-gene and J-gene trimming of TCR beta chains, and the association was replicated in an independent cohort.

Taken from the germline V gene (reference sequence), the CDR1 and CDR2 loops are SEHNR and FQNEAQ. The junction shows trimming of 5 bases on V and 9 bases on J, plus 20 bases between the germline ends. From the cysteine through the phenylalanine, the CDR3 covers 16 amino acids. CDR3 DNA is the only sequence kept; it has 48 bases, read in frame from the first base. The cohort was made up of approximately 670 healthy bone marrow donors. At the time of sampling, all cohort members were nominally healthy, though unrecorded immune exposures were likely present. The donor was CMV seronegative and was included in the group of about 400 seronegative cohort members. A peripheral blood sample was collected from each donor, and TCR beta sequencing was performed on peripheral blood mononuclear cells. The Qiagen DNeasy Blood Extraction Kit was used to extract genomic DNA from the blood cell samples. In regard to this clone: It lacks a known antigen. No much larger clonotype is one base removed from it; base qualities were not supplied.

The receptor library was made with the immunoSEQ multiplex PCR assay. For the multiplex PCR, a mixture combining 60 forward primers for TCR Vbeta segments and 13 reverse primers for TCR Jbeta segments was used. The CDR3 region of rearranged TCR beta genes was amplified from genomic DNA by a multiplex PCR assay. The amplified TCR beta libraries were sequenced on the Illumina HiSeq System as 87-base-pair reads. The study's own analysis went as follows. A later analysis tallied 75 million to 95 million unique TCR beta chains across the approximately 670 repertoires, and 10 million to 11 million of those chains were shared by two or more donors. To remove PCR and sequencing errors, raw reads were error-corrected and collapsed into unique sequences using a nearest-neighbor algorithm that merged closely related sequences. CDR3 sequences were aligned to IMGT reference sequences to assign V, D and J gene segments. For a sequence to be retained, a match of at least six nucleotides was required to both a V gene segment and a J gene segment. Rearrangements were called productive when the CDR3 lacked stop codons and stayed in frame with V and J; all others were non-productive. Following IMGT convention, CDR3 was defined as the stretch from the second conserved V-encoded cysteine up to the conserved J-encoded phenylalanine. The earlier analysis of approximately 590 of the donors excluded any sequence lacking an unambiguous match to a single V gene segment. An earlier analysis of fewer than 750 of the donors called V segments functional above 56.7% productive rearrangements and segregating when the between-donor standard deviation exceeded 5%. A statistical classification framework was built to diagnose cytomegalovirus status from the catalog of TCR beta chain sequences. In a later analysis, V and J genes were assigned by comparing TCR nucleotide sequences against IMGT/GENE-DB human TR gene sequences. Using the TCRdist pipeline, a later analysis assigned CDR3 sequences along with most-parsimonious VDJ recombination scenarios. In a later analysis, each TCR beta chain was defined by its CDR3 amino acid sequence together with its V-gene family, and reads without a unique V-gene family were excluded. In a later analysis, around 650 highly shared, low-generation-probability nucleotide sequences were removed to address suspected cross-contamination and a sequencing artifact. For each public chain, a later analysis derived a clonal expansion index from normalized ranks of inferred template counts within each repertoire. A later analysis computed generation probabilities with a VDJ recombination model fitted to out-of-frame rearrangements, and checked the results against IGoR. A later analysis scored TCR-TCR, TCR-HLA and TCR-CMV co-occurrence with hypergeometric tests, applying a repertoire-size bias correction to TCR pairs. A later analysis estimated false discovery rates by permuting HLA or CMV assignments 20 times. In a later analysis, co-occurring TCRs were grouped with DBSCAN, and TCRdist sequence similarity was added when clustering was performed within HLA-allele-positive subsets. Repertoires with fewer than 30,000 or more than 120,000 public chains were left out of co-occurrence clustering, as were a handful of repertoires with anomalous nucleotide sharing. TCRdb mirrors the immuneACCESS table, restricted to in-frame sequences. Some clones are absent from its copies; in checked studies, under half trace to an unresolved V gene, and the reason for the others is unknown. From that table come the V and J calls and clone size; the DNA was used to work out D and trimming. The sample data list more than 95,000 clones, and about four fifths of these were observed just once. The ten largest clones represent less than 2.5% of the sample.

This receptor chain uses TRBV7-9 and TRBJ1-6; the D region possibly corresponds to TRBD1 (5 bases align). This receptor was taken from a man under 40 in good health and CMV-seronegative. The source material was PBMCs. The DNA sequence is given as TGTGCCAGCAGCCCAGCCAGGGCTGGAGAAAGTTCACCCCTCCACTTT. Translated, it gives CASSPARAGESSPLHF.